This T cell receptor beta chain is drawn from a study of monozygotic twins with cystic fibrosis. Notes on the study in general: Nucleotide-identical clonotype sharing was significantly higher within monozygotic CF twin pairs than between unrelated CF individuals.

CDR1 and CDR2 (germline): SGHAT, FQNNGV. This CDR3 has 13 amino acids. The V and J ends lost 5 bases and 5 bases respectively, with 11 bases between them. As regards this clone: Its antigen is not known.

Sequencing was performed with immunoSEQ multiplex PCR; in TCRdb, only in-frame clones are kept and a portion is missing. This table holds some 20,000 clones, around 97% found once. The rearrangement links TRBV11-2 to TRBJ2-3; D is possibly TRBD1 (6 bases). Specimen: blood. This receptor was identified in a woman aged 25 to 39 with cystic fibrosis. CDR3 bases: TGTGCCAGCAGCCCGCAGGGGTTAGATACGCAGTATTTT. This encodes CASSPQGLDTQYF.